This T cell receptor beta chain was documented in a study of stem cell transplantation in POMP-related autoinflammatory disease. Looking at the study overall: Before transplant, CD4+ T cells skewed naive and CD8+ proportions were low. After transplant, neutrophils and platelets showed 100% graft donor chimerism through one year.

With respect to this clone: Its matching antigen is unknown.

Assay: immunoSEQ multiplex PCR; the TCRdb copy retains only in-frame clones and omits some. The profile shows tens of thousands of clones, about nine tenths of them singletons. This CDR3 comprises 13 residues. In germline, CDR1 is SGHRS, CDR2 YFSETQ. V was shortened by 0 bases and J by 5 bases, with 9 bases between the two germline ends. General study results and limits: In patients with PRAID, every analyzed T-cell subset tended to show lower diversity and higher clonality.

The sequence was obtained from a human patient with POMP-related autoinflammation and immune dysregulation (PRAID). Some T cells may have originated in the graft donor. The sequencing used CD4+ T cells from PBMCs, collected after stem cell transplantation. V usage is TRBV5-1 and J usage is TRBJ2-7; D is ambiguous. CDR3 protein: CASSLVDGNEQYF. The CDR3 DNA follows: TGCGCCAGCAGCTTGGTAGACGGAAACGAGCAGTACTTC.